This T cell receptor beta chain was sequenced during a study of cytomegalovirus exposure and HLA in healthy donors. Study-wide results and limits: Rarity held for most TCR sequences, but there were some public TCRs that occurred in many donors. Some TCR beta chains (roughly 150 of them) were listed as cytomegalovirus-associated. There were a few CMV-associated chains whose specificity for CMV antigens was confirmed in vitro.

Comments on this clone: Its cognate antigen is unknown.

There are 17 residues in the CDR3. The V segment lost 0 bases and the J segment 4 bases; nucleotides outside the gene matches: 9. Germline lookup yields CDR1 MGHRA and CDR2 YSYEKL. Libraries were prepared by immunoSEQ multiplex PCR; TCRdb keeps only in-frame clonotypes and omits some of them. The data contain more than 300,000 clones, about nine tenths of them singletons. Sequencing used PBMCs. This sequence originates from a woman aged 18-29 years in good health and CMV-seronegative. The rearrangement joins TRBV4-1 to TRBJ2-7; the match to TRBD1 covers 10 bases. The CDR3 DNA sequence: TGCGCCAGCAGCCAAGAGGCTTTATGGGACAGGGGTTACGAGCAGTACTTC. Its protein is CASSQEALWDRGYEQYF.